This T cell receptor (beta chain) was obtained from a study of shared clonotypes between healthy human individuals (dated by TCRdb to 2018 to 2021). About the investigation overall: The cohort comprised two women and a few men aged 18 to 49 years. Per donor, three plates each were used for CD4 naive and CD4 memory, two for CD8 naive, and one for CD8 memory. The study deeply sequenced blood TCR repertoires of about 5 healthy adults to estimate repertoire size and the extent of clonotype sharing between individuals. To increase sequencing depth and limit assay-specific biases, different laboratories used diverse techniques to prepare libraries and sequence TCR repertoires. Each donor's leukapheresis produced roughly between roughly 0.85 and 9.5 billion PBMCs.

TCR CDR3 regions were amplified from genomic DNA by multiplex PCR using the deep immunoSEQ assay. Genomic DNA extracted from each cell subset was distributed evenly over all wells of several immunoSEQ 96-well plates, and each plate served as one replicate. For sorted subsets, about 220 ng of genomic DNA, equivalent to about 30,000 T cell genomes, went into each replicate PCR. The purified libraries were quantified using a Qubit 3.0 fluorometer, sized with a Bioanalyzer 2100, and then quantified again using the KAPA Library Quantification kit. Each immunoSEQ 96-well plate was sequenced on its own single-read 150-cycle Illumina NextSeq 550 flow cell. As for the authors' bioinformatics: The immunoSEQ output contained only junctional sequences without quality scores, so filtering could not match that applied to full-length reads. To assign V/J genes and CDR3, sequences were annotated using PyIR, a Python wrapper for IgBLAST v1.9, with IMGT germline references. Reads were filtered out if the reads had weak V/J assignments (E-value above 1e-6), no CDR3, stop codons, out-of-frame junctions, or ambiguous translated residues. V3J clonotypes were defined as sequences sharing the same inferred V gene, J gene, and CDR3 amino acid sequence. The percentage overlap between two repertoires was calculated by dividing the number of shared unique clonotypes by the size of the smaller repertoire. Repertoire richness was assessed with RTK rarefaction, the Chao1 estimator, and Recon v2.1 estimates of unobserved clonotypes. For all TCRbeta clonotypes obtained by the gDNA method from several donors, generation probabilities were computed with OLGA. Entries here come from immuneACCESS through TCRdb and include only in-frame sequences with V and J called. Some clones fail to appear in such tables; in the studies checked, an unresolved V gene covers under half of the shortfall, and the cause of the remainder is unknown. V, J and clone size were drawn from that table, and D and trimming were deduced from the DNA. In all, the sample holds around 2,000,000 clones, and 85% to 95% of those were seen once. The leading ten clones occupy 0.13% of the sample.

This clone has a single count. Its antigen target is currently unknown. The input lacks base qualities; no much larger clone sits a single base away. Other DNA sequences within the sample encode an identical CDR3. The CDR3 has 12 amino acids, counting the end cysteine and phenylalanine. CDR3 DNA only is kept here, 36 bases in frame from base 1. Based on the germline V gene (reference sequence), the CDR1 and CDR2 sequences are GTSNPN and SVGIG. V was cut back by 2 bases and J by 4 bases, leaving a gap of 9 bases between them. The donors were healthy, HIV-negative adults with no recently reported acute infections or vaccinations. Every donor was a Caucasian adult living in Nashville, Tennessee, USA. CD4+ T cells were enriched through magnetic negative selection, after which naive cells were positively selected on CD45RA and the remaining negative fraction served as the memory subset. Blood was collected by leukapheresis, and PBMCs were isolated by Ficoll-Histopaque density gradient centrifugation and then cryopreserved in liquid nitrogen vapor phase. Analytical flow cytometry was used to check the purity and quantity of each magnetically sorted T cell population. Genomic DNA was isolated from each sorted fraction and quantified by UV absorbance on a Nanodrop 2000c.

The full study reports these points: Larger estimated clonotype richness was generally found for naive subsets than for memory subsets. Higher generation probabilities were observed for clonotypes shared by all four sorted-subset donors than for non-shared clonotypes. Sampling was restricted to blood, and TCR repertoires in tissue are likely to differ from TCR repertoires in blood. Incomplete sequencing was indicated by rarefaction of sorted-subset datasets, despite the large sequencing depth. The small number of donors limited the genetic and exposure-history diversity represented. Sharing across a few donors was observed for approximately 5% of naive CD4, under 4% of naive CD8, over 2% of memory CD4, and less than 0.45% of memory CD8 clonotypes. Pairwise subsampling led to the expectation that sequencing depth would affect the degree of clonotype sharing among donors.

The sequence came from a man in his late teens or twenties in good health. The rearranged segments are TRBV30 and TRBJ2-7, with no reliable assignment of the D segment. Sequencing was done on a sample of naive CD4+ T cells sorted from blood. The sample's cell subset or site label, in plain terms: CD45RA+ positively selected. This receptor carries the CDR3 CAWSPQSYEQYF. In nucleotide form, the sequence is TGTGCCTGGAGTCCCCAATCATACGAGCAGTACTTC. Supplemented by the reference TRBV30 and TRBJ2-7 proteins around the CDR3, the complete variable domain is SQTIHQWPATLVQPVGSPLSLECTVEGTSNPNLYWYRQAAGRGLQLLFYSVGIGQISSEVPQNLSASRPQDRQFILSSKKLLLSDSGFYLCAWSPQSYEQYFGPGTRLTVT.